Below are 11 T cell receptor beta chains sequenced from a single sample in a study of hypomethylating agent response in myelodysplastic syndrome. Data came from immunoSEQ multiplex PCR; TCRdb stores just in-frame clones and leaves some out. The sample holds 3,200 or so clones, about 88% seen once. Here the sequenced sample was bone marrow, taken before or after starting hypomethylating agent treatment for myelodysplastic syndrome (not recorded which). All receptors come from a human donor with myelodysplastic syndrome.

This clone showed up just once. The chain links TRBV15 to TRBJ2-7; TRBD2 agrees at 9 bases. The V gene's germline CDR1 is LNHNV and CDR2 YYDKDF (reference sequence). This CDR3 is built from 17 residues. V trimming: 0 bases; J trimming: 1 base; junction bases outside the gene matches: 7. This chain's CDR3 is CATSRDSIAGASYEQYF. CDR3 DNA: TGTGCCACCAGCAGAGACTCGATAGCGGGAGCGTCCTACGAGCAGTACTTC.

This chain uses TRBV9 with TRBJ2-3; tentative D call: TRBD1 (6 bases). V was pared by 1 base and J by 2 bases, with 14 bases between. The germline CDR1 and CDR2 sequences are SGDLS and YYNGEE. The CDR3 covers 16 residues. CDR3 protein: CASSVTGSGNTDTQYF. In DNA form, the CDR3 reads TGTGCCAGCAGCGTAACAGGGAGTGGGAACACAGATACGCAGTATTTT. The complete variable domain, with remaining parts taken from reference TRBV9 and TRBJ2-3, reads DSGVTQTPKHLITATGQRVTLRCSPRSGDLSVYWYQQSLDQGLQFLIQYYNGEERAKGNILERFSAQQFPDLHSELNLSSLELGDSALYFCASSVTGSGNTDTQYFGPGTRLTVL.

J is TRBJ1-1 and V is TRBV28; D might be TRBD1 (5 bases). Trimming took 2 bases from V and 0 from J, leaving 7 bases between them. This CDR3 has 14 amino acids. CDR1 and CDR2 from the germline V gene are MDHEN and SYDVKM. The CDR3 sequence: CASSLGALNTEAFF. The CDR3 DNA sequence: TGTGCCAGCAGTTTAGGGGCTTTGAACACTGAAGCTTTCTTT.

The chain joins TRBV29-1 to TRBJ2-1, with D possibly being TRBD1 (5 bases). V was pared by 2 bases and J by 7 bases, with 12 bases between. CDR1 is SQVTM and CDR2 is ANQGSEA in the germline V gene. The CDR3 covers 13 residues. The CDR3 sequence: CSVELGVVNEQFF. The CDR3 nucleotides are TGCAGCGTTGAATTAGGGGTAGTGAATGAGCAGTTCTTC.

This chain joins TRBV28 and TRBJ2-7; D could derive from TRBD1 or TRBD2 (5 bases each). Trimming stripped 0 bases from V and 3 bases from J, with 9 bases between. The CDR3 covers 14 residues. Germline V gene data show CDR1 as MDHEN and CDR2 as SYDVKM. The CDR3 region is CASSLWGTNYEQYF. The CDR3 bases are TGTGCCAGCAGTTTATGGGGGACCAACTACGAGCAGTACTTC.

V is TRBV19 and J is TRBJ1-4; D is ambiguous. V lost 3 bases to trimming and J lost 4 bases, with 9 bases between them. CDR3 length: 14 residues. The germline CDR1 and CDR2 sequences are LNHDA and SQIVND (reference sequence). CDR3 sequence (DNA): TGTGCCAGTAGTATTGGTCGGGGTAATGAAAAACTGTTTTTT. This encodes CASSIGRGNEKLFF.

V is TRBV30 and J is TRBJ2-7; the match to TRBD1 covers 10 bases. CDR1 and CDR2 from the germline V gene are GTSNPN and SVGIG (reference sequence). With 5 bases clipped from V and 4 bases from J, the junction kept 8 bases outside the gene matches. CDR3 length: 14 residues. CDR3 amino acids: CAWGDGTGDYEQYF. The CDR3 DNA follows: TGTGCCTGGGGTGACGGGACAGGGGATTACGAGCAGTACTTC.

This clone was picked up one time. The chain is built from TRBV4-1 and TRBJ2-1; 8 bases agree with TRBD2. Germline V lookup: CDR1 MGHRA, CDR2 YSYEKL. With V trimmed by 0 bases and J by 8 bases, 12 bases remained unmatched. This CDR3 contains 17 residues. The CDR3 DNA reads as TGCGCCAGCAGCCAAGACACAGCGGGGGTTCGATGGGATGAGCAGTTCTTC. Its translation: CASSQDTAGVRWDEQFF.

The rearrangement uses TRBV9 and TRBJ2-2, with D unresolved. Trimming removed 0 bases from V and 5 bases from J, with 2 bases in between. The CDR3 is made up of 12 amino acids. The V gene's germline CDR1 is SGDLS and CDR2 YYNGEE. CDR3 DNA: TGTGCCAGCAGCGTAGTGACCGGGGAGCTGTTTTTT. This translates into CASSVVTGELFF.

The chain is built from TRBV7-9 and TRBJ2-1, with 7 bases that match TRBD1. The germline CDR1 and CDR2 sequences are SEHNR and FQNEAQ (reference sequence). Germline trimming cut 5 bases from V and 5 bases from J; bases unmatched to any gene: 9. The CDR3 spans 15 residues. For the CDR3, the DNA is TGTGCCAGCAGCCAGCCGGGACAGAGAAACAATGAGCAGTTCTTC. This encodes CASSQPGQRNNEQFF.

The gene calls are TRBV4-3 and TRBJ2-5; 7 positions match TRBD2. The J call is uncertain, as TRBJ2-7 better fits the DNA end. CDR3 size: 14 residues. The germline V gene encodes CDR1 LGHNA and CDR2 YSLEER. This CDR3 is CASSQEPSGYEQYF. The CDR3 coding sequence is TGCGCCAGCAGCCAAGAGCCTAGCGGCTACGAGCAGTACTTC.